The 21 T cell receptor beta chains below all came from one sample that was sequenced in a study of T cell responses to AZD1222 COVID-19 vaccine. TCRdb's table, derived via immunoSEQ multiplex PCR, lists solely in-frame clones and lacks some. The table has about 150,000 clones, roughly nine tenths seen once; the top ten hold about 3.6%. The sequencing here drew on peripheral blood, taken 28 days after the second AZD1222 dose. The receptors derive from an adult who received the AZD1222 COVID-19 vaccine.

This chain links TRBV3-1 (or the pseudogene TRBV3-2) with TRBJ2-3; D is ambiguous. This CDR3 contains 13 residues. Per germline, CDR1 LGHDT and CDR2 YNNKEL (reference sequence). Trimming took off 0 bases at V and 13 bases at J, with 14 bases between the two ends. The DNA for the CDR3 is TGTGCCAGCAGCCAAGAAGGCCCACACCAAGAGTATTTT. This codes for CASSQEGPHQEYF.

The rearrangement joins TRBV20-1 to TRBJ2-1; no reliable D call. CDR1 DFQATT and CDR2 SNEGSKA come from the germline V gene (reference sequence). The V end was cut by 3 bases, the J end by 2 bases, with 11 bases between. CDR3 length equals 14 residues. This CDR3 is CSASSSAAYNEQFF. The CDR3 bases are TGCAGTGCTAGTTCCTCGGCAGCCTACAATGAGCAGTTCTTC.

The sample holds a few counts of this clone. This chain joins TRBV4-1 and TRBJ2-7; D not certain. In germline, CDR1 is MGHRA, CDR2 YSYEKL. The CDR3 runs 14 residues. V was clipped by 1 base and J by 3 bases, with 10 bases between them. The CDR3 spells CASSQVTRNYEQYF. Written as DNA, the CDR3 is TGCGCCAGCAGCCAAGTAACCCGAAACTACGAGCAGTACTTC.

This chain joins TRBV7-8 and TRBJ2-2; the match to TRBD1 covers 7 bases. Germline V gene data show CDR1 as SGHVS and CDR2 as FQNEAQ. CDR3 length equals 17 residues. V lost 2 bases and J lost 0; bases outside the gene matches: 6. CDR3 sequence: CASSLRPGTANTGELFF. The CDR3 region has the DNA TGTGCCAGCAGCTTAAGGCCCGGGACAGCGAACACCGGGGAGCTGTTTTTT.

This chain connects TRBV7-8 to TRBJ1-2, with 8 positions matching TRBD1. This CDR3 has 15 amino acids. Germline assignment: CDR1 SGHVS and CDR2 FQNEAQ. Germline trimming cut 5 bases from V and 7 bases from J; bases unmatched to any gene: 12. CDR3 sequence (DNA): TGTGCCAGCAGCGCCTCAGGACAGGGAGGGGGTGGCTACACCTTC. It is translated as CASSASGQGGGGYTF.

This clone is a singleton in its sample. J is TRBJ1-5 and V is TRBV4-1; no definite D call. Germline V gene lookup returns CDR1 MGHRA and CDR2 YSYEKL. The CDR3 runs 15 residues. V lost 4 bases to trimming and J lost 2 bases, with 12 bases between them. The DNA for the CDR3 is TGCGCCAGCAGCCGATACGGGGTTGGCAATCAGCCCCAGCATTTT. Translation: CASSRYGVGNQPQHF.

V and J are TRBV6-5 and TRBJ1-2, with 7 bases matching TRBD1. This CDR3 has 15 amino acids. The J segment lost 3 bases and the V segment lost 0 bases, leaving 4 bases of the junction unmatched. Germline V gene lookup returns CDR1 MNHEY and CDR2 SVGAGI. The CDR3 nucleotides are TGTGCCAGCAGTTACTCGTGGCAGGGGGACTATGGCTACACCTTC. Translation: CASSYSWQGDYGYTF.

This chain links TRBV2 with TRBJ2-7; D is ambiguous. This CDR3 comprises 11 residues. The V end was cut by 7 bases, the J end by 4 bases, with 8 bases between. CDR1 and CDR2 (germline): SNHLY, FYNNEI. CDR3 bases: TGTGCCAGCATGACTCCTTACGAGCAGTACTTC. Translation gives CASMTPYEQYF.

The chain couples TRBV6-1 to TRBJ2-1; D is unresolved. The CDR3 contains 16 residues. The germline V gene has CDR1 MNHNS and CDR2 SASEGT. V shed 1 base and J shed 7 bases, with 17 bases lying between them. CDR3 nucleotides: TGTGCCAGCAGTGAAGTAGTTGGGCTTATCCGGAATGAGCAGTTCTTC. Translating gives CASSEVVGLIRNEQFF.

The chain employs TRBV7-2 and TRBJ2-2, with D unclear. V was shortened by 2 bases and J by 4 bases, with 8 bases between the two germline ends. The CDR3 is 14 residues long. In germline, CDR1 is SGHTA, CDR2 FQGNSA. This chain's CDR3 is CASSLNLFTGELFF. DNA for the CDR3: TGTGCCAGCAGCTTAAATCTATTCACCGGGGAGCTGTTTTTT.

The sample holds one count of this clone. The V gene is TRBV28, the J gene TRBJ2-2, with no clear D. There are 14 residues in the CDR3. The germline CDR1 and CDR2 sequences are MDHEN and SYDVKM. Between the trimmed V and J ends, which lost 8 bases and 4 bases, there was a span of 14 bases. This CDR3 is CASLTTIATGELFF. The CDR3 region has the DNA TGTGCCAGCCTCACTACTATCGCCACCGGGGAGCTGTTTTTT.

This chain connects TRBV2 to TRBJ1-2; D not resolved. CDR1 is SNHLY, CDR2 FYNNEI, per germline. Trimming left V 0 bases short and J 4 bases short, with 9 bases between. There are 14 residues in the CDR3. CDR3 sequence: CASSEALLGYGYTF. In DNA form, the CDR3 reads TGTGCCAGCAGTGAAGCGCTTCTAGGCTATGGCTACACCTTC.

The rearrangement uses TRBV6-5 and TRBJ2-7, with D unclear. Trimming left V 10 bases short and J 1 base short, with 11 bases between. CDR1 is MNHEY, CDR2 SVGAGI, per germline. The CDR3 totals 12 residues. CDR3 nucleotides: TGTGCCACCAGAGACGGGTCCTACGAGCAGTACTTC. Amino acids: CATRDGSYEQYF.

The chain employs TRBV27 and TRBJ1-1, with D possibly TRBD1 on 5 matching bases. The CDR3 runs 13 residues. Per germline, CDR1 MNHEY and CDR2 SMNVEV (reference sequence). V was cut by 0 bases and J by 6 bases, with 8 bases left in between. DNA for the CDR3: TGTGCCAGCAGTTTATCCCGGGGGTCTGAAGCTTTCTTT. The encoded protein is CASSLSRGSEAFF.

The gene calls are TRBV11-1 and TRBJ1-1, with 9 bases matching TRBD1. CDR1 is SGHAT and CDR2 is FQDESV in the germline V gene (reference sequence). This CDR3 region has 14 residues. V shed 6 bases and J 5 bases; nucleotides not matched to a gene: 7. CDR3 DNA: TGTGCCAGCAGGCTTGACAGGGGGGAGACTGAAGCTTTCTTT. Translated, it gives CASRLDRGETEAFF.

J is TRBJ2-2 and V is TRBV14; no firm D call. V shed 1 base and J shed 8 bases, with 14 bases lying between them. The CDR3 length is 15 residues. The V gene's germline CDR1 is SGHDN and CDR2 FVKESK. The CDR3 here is CASSQVVLGFGELFF. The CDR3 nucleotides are TGTGCCAGCAGCCAAGTTGTCCTTGGTTTTGGGGAGCTGTTTTTT.

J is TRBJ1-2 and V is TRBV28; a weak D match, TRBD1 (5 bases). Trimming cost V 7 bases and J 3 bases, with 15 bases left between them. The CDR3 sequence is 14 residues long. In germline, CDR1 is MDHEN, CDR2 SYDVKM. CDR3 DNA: TGTGCCAGCACCCGGGGGGGGATGGACTATGGCTACACCTTC. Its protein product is CASTRGGMDYGYTF.

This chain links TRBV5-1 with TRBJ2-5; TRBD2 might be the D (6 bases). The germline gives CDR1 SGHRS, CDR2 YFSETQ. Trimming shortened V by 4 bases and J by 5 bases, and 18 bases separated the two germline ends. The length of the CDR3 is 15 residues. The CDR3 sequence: CASSPGGRGLETQYF. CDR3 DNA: TGCGCCAGCAGCCCCGGTGGGCGGGGTTTGGAGACCCAGTACTTC.

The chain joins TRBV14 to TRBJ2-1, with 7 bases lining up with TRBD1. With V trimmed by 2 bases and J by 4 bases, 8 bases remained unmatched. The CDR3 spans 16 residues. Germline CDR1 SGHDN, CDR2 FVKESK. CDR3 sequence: CASSQYRQGPYNEQFF. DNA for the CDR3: TGTGCCAGCAGCCAATATCGACAGGGACCTTACAATGAGCAGTTCTTC. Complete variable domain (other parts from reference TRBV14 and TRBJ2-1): EAGVTQFPSHSVIEKGQTVTLRCDPISGHDNLYWYRRVMGKEIKFLLHFVKESKQDESGMPNNRFLAERTGGTYSTLKVQPAELEDSGVYFCASSQYRQGPYNEQFFGPGTRLTVL.

DNA for the CDR3: TGTGCCACCAGTGATTCCCAGGGAATCCCAGATACGCAGTATTTT. Its translation: CATSDSQGIPDTQYF. The chain employs TRBV24-1 and TRBJ2-3, with D perhaps matching TRBD1 (5 bases). This CDR3 contains 15 residues. Germline loops: CDR1 KGHDR, CDR2 SFDVKD. With 2 bases removed from V and 4 bases from J, the gap between germline ends came to 12 bases.

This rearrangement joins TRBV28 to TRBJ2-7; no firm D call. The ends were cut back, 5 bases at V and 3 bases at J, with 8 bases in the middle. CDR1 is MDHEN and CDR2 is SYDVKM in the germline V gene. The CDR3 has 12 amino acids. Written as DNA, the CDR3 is TGTGCCAGCAGTGGAGAGAACTACGAGCAGTACTTC. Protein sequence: CASSGENYEQYF.